These 20 T cell receptor beta chains came from one sample sequenced in a study of blood T cell repertoires in COVID-19 (dated by TCRdb to 2018 to 2020). The library was obtained by the immunoSEQ multiplex PCR assay. Here the immuneACCESS table is served through TCRdb, limited to in-frame sequences with V and J called. Missing clones are a known gap in these copies; in checked studies unresolved V genes cover under half, and the rest lacks a known reason. The sample table holds around 220,000 clones, of which roughly 76% were seen once. The ten largest make up 5.1% of the sample. What was sequenced was peripheral blood. The receptors derive from a human donor in a cohort sampled during active COVID-19.

The gene calls are TRBV10-3 and TRBJ2-3, with D perhaps TRBD1 (5 bases). This CDR3 spans 12 amino acids. The germline gives CDR1 ENHRY, CDR2 SYGVKD. Trimming pared 6 bases from V and 2 bases from J, leaving 6 bases between. The DNA of the CDR3 is TGTGCCATCAGCAGGGCCACAGATACGCAGTATTTT. It yields the protein CAISRATDTQYF.

The chain is built from TRBV6-2 or TRBV6-3 and TRBJ2-1; the match to TRBD2 covers 13 bases. Germline loops: CDR1 MNHEY, CDR2 SVGEGT. The CDR3 has 16 amino acids. Germline trimming cut 6 bases from V and 7 bases from J; bases unmatched to any gene: 9. The CDR3 is CASSPLGLAGVNEQFF. The CDR3 DNA reads TGTGCCAGCAGCCCCCTAGGACTAGCGGGAGTTAATGAGCAGTTCTTC.

V usage is TRBV28 and J usage is TRBJ1-1; 8 nucleotides line up with TRBD1. Trimming cost V 7 bases and J 2 bases; bases outside gene matches: 6. The CDR3 totals 14 residues. Germline V lookup: CDR1 MDHEN, CDR2 SYDVKM. Written as DNA, the CDR3 is TGTGCCAGCACCCCAGGGGGCGGAAACACTGAAGCTTTCTTT. Encoded protein: CASTPGGGNTEAFF.

The rearrangement joins TRBV4-2 to TRBJ2-4; possibly TRBD2 for D (5 bases). The CDR3 extends over 15 amino acids. CDR1 and CDR2 from the germline V gene are LGHNA and YNFKEQ. V shed 0 bases and J shed 4 bases, with 10 bases lying between them. The CDR3 DNA reads as TGTGCCAGCAGCCAAGAATTCCCGGGGAAAAACATTCAGTACTTC. Its protein product is CASSQEFPGKNIQYF.

The chain combines TRBV28 with TRBJ2-2; no clear D gene. Germline-derived CDR1 and CDR2 are MDHEN and SYDVKM. This CDR3 region has 12 residues. The V end lost 4 bases, the J end lost 4 bases, and 4 bases lay between the germline ends. DNA of the CDR3: TGTGCCAGCAGTTGGGCCACCGGGGAGCTGTTTTTT. It codes for CASSWATGELFF.

The chain joins TRBV9 to TRBJ1-3, with 8 positions matching TRBD1. V shed 4 bases, J shed 0 bases, and the junction held 9 bases outside the gene matches. This CDR3 contains 17 residues. Per germline, CDR1 SGDLS and CDR2 YYNGEE. For the CDR3, the DNA is TGTGCCAGCAGCCCAAGTCTGGACAGGGTCTCTGGAAACACCATATATTTT. This gives the protein CASSPSLDRVSGNTIYF.

Only one count was recorded for this clone. The chain couples TRBV28 to TRBJ2-7, with D unresolved. Per the germline V gene, CDR1 is MDHEN and CDR2 is SYDVKM. Between the trimmed V and J ends, which lost 0 bases and 0 bases, there was a span of 9 bases. The CDR3 totals 15 residues. In nucleotides, the CDR3 is TGTGCCAGCAGTTTATGTGTGTATCCCTCCTACGAGCAGTACTTC. Translation gives CASSLCVYPSYEQYF.

This chain joins TRBV6-5 and TRBJ2-3; no clear D gene. The CDR3 spans 12 residues. Germline loops: CDR1 MNHEY, CDR2 SVGAGI. Deletions cut 6 bases from V and 5 bases from J, with 9 bases between. The CDR3 here is CASSASKDTQYF. The CDR3 DNA reads TGTGCCAGCAGCGCCTCTAAAGATACGCAGTATTTT.

The V and J genes are TRBV3-1 (or the pseudogene TRBV3-2) and TRBJ2-7; possible D gene TRBD1, 5 bases. From germline, CDR1 is LGHDT and CDR2 YNNKEL (reference sequence). The CDR3 is 16 residues long. The V and J ends lost 1 base and 2 bases respectively, with 15 bases between them. The CDR3 DNA sequence: TGTGCCAGCAGCCAAGGGGTGGTGGGGCTCGCCTACGAGCAGTACTTC. Protein sequence: CASSQGVVGLAYEQYF.

The J gene is TRBJ1-2, the V gene TRBV4-3; TRBD1 might be the D (6 bases). The V end was cut by 1 base, the J end by 0 bases, with 9 bases between. This CDR3 region has 15 residues. Germline CDR1 and CDR2: LGHNA and YSLEER. CDR3 DNA: TGCGCCAGCAGCCAAGGGACAGATGCTAACTATGGCTACACCTTC. It encodes CASSQGTDANYGYTF.

This clone was counted once. The genes are TRBV2 and TRBJ1-1, with 7 bases matching TRBD1. This CDR3 region has 11 residues. V gave up 9 bases and J gave up 5 bases; unmatched junction bases: 3. CDR1 is SNHLY, CDR2 FYNNEI, per germline. In DNA form, the CDR3 reads TGTGCCAGTGACAGGGAGACTGAAGCTTTCTTT. It specifies CASDRETEAFF.

The V gene is TRBV30, the J gene TRBJ1-1; D gene ambiguous. Germline assignment: CDR1 GTSNPN and CDR2 SVGIG (reference sequence). V was cut by 1 base and J by 1 base, with 13 bases left in between. The CDR3 totals 15 residues. This CDR3 reads CAWSEQNIANTEAFF. The CDR3 DNA follows: TGTGCCTGGAGTGAACAGAACATTGCGAACACTGAAGCTTTCTTT.

The chain joins TRBV7-9 to TRBJ2-4; D gene uncertain. Germline V gene sequence: CDR1 SEHNR, CDR2 FQNEAQ (reference sequence). V lost 5 bases and J lost 9, with 14 bases in between. This CDR3 region has 13 residues. The CDR3 spells CASSHPLQTIQYF. In nucleotides, the CDR3 is TGTGCCAGCAGCCATCCTTTACAGACCATTCAGTACTTC.

The genes are TRBV7-2 and TRBJ1-6; 7 nucleotides line up with TRBD1. The CDR3 extends over 14 amino acids. V shed 5 bases and J 13 bases; nucleotides not matched to a gene: 11. Per the germline V gene, CDR1 is SGHTA and CDR2 is FQGNSA. CDR3 coding DNA: TGTGCCAGCAGCGTCCGACAGGGACGGGGGCCCCTCCACTTT. Protein product: CASSVRQGRGPLHF.

The CDR3 DNA is TGTGCCAGCAGCTCCCGGGACTTGAACACCGGGGAGCTGTTTTTT. It specifies CASSSRDLNTGELFF. This chain joins TRBV13 and TRBJ2-2; possible D gene TRBD2, 6 bases. The CDR3 has 15 amino acids. CDR1 PRHDT and CDR2 FYEKMQ come from the germline V gene (reference sequence). The V gene lost 4 bases and the J gene lost 1 base, with 10 bases spanning the gap.

This clone was found a few times. The chain links TRBV20-1 to TRBJ2-7, with a tentative D call TRBD2 (5 bases). Germline V lookup: CDR1 DFQATT, CDR2 SNEGSKA (reference sequence). With 5 bases removed from V and 2 bases from J, the gap between germline ends came to 7 bases. This CDR3 spans 11 amino acids. This chain's CDR3 is CSAPGTYEQYF. The CDR3 nucleotides read TGCAGTGCTCCCGGGACCTACGAGCAGTACTTC.

The chain couples TRBV5-6 to TRBJ2-3, with D maybe TRBD2 (6 bases). Germline CDR1 reads SGHDT; CDR2 reads YYEEEE. The CDR3 has 18 residues. V dropped 1 base and J dropped 0 bases, with 18 bases sitting between them. DNA for the CDR3: TGTGCCAGCAGCTTGCGAGGGGACTTATACACTAGCACAGATACGCAGTATTTT. Its translation is CASSLRGDLYTSTDTQYF.

This clone showed up just once. The rearrangement joins TRBV7-9 to TRBJ2-7, with 7 bases that match TRBD1. Germline trimming cut 4 bases from V and 3 bases from J; bases unmatched to any gene: 6. CDR1 SEHNR and CDR2 FQNEAQ come from the germline V gene (reference sequence). This CDR3 has 14 residues. The CDR3: CASSYRDRVYEQYF. CDR3 DNA sequence: TGTGCCAGCAGCTACCGGGACAGAGTCTACGAGCAGTACTTC.

This clone was recorded many times. The J gene is TRBJ2-5, the V gene TRBV27, with 7 bases identical to TRBD2. V shed 3 bases and J 5 bases; nucleotides not matched to a gene: 6. Germline V gene lookup returns CDR1 MNHEY and CDR2 SMNVEV (reference sequence). The CDR3 runs to 14 residues. CDR3 DNA: TGTGCCAGCAGTTTGCGTAGCGGGTGGGAGACCCAGTACTTC. Translating it yields CASSLRSGWETQYF.

This clone has just one count. This chain joins TRBV7-2 and TRBJ2-7; D might be TRBD2 (5 bases). CDR3 length: 15 residues. The V gene lost 1 base and the J gene lost 2 bases, with 12 bases spanning the gap. Germline V gene lookup returns CDR1 SGHTA and CDR2 FQGNSA. This CDR3 reads CASSLGSSGAYEQYF. Here the CDR3 DNA reads TGTGCCAGCAGCTTAGGGTCCAGCGGAGCCTACGAGCAGTACTTC.